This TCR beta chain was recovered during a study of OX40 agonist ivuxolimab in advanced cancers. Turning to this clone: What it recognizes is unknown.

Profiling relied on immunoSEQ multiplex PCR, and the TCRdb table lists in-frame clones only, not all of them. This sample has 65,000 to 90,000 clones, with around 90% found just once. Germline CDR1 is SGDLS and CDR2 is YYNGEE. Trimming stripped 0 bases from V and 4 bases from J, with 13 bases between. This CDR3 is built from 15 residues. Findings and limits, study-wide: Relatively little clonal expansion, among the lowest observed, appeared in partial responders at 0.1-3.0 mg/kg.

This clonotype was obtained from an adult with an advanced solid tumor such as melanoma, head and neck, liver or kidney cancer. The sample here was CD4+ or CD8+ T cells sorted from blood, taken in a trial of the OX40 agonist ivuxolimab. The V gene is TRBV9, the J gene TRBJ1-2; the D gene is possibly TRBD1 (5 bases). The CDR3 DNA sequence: TGTGCCAGCAGCGTAGGCGCCGGGGCCGGCTATGGCTACACCTTC. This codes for CASSVGAGAGYGYTF.